This T cell receptor (beta chain) derives from a study of long-term antiretroviral therapy in people with HIV. Regarding the study as a whole: ART adherence, viral resistance and therapy changes were not recorded. Transplant donor controls retained higher diversity, though diversity increased after ART.

They ran version v3.0 of the immunoSEQ assay at survey level. Clones were sequenced by immunoSEQ multiplex PCR, and TCRdb holds only the in-frame ones, with some missing. Of fewer than 15,000 clones in the sample, 60% to 85% were seen once. CDR3 size: 12 residues. Trimming cost V 5 bases and J 2 bases, with 7 bases left between them. CDR1 is SEHNR, CDR2 FQNEAQ, per germline (reference sequence). This clone was picked up a small number of times. Its antigen is undetermined. It was in the United States that all participants with HIV were treated. The chain joins TRBV7-9 to TRBJ2-7; D is unclear. This sequence was found in a woman aged 40 to 50 with HIV. The sequencing used unsorted PBMCs, collected 0.8 years before starting antiretroviral therapy. The CDR3 protein is CASSEKTYEQYF. Written as DNA, the CDR3 is TGTGCCAGCAGCGAAAAAACCTACGAGCAGTACTTC.